Listed here are 9 T cell receptor beta chains from one sample, sequenced in a study of T cell repertoires in cytomegalovirus infection. Using its own MiXCR run on the reads, TCRdb lists one record per CDR3 protein. Of about 700,000 distinct CDR3 sequences in the sample, around 32% were seen once. Their target antigens are unknown. The input for sequencing was cultured PBMCs, taken from culture after CMV antigen stimulation. The receptors originated from a human donor in good health (CMV status not recorded). Some clones in this sample may be carry-over from other donors' samples.

This clonotype showed up just a few times. The rearrangement joins TRBV12-3 or TRBV12-4 to TRBJ2-1, with no clear D. V was shortened by 2 bases and J by 4 bases, with 12 bases between the two germline ends. The CDR3 spans 15 residues. CDR3 bases: TGTGCCAGCAGTTTAACCGCGGCGCCGTACAATGAGCAGTTCTTC. This sequence encodes CASSLTAAPYNEQFF.

In its sample, this clonotype was seen a few times. This chain joins TRBV7-2 and TRBJ1-6; D uncertain. The CDR3 spans 11 residues. V shed 5 bases and J shed 13 bases, with 9 bases lying between them. Germline CDR1 and CDR2: SGHTA and FQGNSA. For the CDR3, the DNA is TGTGCCAGCAGCCTCCCCGGGCCCCTCCACTTT. This encodes CASSLPGPLHF.

The chain links TRBV7-2 to TRBJ1-5; the D is unclear. CDR1 and CDR2 (germline): SGHTA, FQGNSA. Trimming took 0 bases from V and 7 from J, leaving 7 bases between them. This CDR3 is 13 amino acids long. This chain's CDR3 is CASSLAARQPQHF. The DNA for the CDR3 is TGTGCCAGCAGCTTAGCCGCTCGCCAGCCCCAGCATTTT. Variable domain in full (rest from reference TRBV7-2 and TRBJ1-5): GAGVSQSPSNKVTEKGKDVELRCDPISGHTALYWYRQSLGQGLEFLIYFQGNSAPDKSGLPSDRFSAERTGGSVSTLTIQRTQQEDSAVYLCASSLAARQPQHFGDGTRLSIL.

This clonotype was counted at least ten times. The chain employs TRBV6-5 and TRBJ2-7; D might be TRBD1 or TRBD2, each matching 5 bases. This CDR3 is built from 11 residues. Germline V lookup: CDR1 MNHEY, CDR2 SVGAGI. V shed 6 bases and J shed 6 bases, with 9 bases lying between them. DNA of the CDR3: TGTGCCAGCAGGGGACGGGGCGAGCAGTACTTC. Its translation is CASRGRGEQYF.

The rearrangement joins TRBV14 to TRBJ1-3, with D tentatively TRBD1 (6 bases). Trimming shortened V by 8 bases and J by 4 bases, and 15 bases separated the two germline ends. The V gene's germline CDR1 is SGHDN and CDR2 FVKESK. The CDR3 spans 14 residues. The CDR3 reads CASAPVGAGNTIYF. For the CDR3, the DNA is TGTGCCAGCGCCCCGGTGGGGGCAGGAAACACCATATATTTT. Complete variable domain (other parts from reference TRBV14 and TRBJ1-3): EAGVTQFPSHSVIEKGQTVTLRCDPISGHDNLYWYRRVMGKEIKFLLHFVKESKQDESGMPNNRFLAERTGGTYSTLKVQPAELEDSGVYFCASAPVGAGNTIYFGEGSWLTVV.

This clonotype was counted a few times. DNA of the CDR3: TGTGCCAGCAGCTTGGCCCCGGGACTAGCGGGGGGGCTGCAGTTCTTC. Translating gives CASSLAPGLAGGLQFF. V gene TRBV5-6 combines with J gene TRBJ2-1, with 16 bases matching TRBD2. CDR3 length: 16 residues. V lost 0 bases and J lost 12; bases outside the gene matches: 6. Germline V gene data show CDR1 as SGHDT and CDR2 as YYEEEE.

The chain employs TRBV4-1 and TRBJ2-1; possibly TRBD2 for D (6 bases). Germline CDR1 is MGHRA and CDR2 is YSYEKL. There are 14 residues in the CDR3. V was pared by 1 base and J by 7 bases, with 11 bases between. In DNA, the CDR3 is TGCGCCAGCAGCCAAGCGCCACGGGGGAATGAGCAGTTCTTC. Its translation is CASSQAPRGNEQFF.

The chain combines TRBV19 with TRBJ1-2; no clear D gene. The CDR3 consists of 14 residues. The germline V and J ends were trimmed by 3 bases and 4 bases, with 12 bases remaining between them. Germline assignment: CDR1 LNHDA and CDR2 SQIVND (reference sequence). Here the CDR3 DNA reads TGTGCCAGTAGTATTTCCCAGGCAGGCTATGGCTACACCTTC. It encodes CASSISQAGYGYTF.

This clonotype was found a few times. V usage is TRBV6-2 or TRBV6-3 and J usage is TRBJ2-5; no definite D call. The V end lost 3 bases, the J end lost 5 bases, and 16 bases lay between the germline ends. Germline loops: CDR1 MNHEY, CDR2 SVGEGT. CDR3 length equals 15 residues. The CDR3 coding sequence is TGTGCCAGCAGTTATTTCCGAGACTCGAGGGAGACCCAGTACTTC. Protein sequence: CASSYFRDSRETQYF.